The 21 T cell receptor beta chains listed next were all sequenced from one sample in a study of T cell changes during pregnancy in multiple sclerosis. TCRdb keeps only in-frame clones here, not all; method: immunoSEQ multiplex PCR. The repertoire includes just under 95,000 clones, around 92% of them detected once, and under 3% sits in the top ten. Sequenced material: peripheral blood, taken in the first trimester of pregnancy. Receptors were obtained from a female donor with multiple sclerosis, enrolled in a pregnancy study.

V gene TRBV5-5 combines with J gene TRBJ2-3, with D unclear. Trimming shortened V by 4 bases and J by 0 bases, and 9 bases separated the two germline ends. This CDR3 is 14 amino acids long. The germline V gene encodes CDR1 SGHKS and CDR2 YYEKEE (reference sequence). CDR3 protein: CASSLESSTDTQYF. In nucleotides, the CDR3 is TGTGCCAGCAGCCTTGAGTCTAGCACAGATACGCAGTATTTT. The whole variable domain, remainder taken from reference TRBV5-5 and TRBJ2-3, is DAGVTQSPTHLIKTRGQQVTLRCSPISGHKSVSWYQQVLGQGPQFIFQYYEKEERGRGNFPDRFSARQFPNYSSELNVNALLLGDSALYLCASSLESSTDTQYFGPGTRLTVL.

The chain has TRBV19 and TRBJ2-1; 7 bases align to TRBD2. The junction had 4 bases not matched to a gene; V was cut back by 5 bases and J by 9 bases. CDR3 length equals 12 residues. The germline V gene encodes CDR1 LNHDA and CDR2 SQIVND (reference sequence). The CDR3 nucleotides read TGTGCCAGTAGTTTGGGAGGGGTTGAGCAGTTCTTC. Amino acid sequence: CASSLGGVEQFF.

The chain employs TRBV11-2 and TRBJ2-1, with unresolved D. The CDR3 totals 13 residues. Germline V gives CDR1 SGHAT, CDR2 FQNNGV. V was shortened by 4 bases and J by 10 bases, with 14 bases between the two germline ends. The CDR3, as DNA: TGTGCCAGCAGCTCCCTCCCGACATCGGAGCAGTTCTTC. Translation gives CASSSLPTSEQFF.

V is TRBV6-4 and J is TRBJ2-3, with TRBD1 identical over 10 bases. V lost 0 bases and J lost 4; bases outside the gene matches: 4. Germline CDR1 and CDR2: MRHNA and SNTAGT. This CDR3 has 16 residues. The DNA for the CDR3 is TGTGCCAGCAGTGACTCGACTGGACAGGGGGCAGATACGCAGTATTTT. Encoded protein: CASSDSTGQGADTQYF.

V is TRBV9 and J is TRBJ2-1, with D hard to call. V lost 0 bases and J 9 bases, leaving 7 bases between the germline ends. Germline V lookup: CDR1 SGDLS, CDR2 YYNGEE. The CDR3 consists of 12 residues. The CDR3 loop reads CASSVASSEQFF. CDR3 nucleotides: TGTGCCAGCAGCGTAGCCTCTAGTGAGCAGTTCTTC.

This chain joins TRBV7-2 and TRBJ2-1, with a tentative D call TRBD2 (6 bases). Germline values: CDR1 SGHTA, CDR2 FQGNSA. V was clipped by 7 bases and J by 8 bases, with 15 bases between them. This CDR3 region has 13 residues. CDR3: CASNPRGLDEQFF. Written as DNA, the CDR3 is TGTGCCAGCAACCCTAGGGGACTGGATGAGCAGTTCTTC.

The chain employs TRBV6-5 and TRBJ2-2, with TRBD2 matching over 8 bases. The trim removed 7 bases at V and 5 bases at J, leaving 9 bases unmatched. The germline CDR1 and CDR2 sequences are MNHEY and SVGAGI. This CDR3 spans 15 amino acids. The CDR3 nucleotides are TGTGCCAGCACTCACCGGGAGGGCGAGACCGGGGAGCTGTTTTTT. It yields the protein CASTHREGETGELFF.

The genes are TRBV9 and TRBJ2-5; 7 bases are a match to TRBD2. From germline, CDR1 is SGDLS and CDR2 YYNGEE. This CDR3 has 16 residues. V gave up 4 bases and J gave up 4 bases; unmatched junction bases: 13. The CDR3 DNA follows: TGTGCCAGCAGCCCCGGGGGTGGCGGGAGTGGAGAGACCCAGTACTTC. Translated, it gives CASSPGGGGSGETQYF.

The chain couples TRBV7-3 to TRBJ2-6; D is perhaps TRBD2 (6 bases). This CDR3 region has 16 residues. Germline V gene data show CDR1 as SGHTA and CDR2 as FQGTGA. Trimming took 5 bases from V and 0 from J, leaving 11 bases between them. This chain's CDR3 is CASSQTGDSGANVLTF. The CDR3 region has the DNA TGTGCCAGCAGCCAAACGGGAGACTCTGGGGCCAACGTCCTGACTTTC.

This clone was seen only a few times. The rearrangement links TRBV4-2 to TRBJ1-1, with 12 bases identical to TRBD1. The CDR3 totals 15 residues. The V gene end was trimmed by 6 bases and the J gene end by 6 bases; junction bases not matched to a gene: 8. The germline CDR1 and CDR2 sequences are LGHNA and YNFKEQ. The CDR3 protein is CASRRGGQGAAEAFF. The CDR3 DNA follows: TGTGCCAGCAGGAGGGGGGGACAGGGGGCGGCTGAAGCTTTCTTT.

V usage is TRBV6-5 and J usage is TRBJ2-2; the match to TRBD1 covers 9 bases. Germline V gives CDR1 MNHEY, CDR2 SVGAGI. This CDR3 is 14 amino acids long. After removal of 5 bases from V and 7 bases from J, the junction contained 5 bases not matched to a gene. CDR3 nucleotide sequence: TGTGCCAGCAGTCGCCGACAGGGGGACGGGGAGCTGTTTTTT. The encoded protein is CASSRRQGDGELFF.

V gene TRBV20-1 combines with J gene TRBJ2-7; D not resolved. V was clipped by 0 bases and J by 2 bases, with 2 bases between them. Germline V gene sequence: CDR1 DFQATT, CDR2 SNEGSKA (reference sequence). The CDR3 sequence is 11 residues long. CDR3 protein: CSARDAYEQYF. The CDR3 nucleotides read TGCAGTGCTAGAGACGCCTACGAGCAGTACTTC.

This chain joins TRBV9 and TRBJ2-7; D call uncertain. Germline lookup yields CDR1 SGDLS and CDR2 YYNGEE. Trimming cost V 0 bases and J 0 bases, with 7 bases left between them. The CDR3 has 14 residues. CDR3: CASSVEHSSYEQYF. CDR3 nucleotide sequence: TGTGCCAGCAGCGTAGAGCACAGCTCCTACGAGCAGTACTTC.

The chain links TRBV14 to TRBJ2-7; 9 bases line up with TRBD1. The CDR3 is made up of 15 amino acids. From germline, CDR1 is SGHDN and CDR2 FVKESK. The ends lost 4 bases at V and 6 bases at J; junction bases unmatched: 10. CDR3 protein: CASSPPRGQGGEQYF. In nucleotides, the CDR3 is TGTGCCAGCAGCCCCCCAAGGGGACAGGGAGGCGAGCAGTACTTC. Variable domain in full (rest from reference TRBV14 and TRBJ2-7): EAGVTQFPSHSVIEKGQTVTLRCDPISGHDNLYWYRRVMGKEIKFLLHFVKESKQDESGMPNNRFLAERTGGTYSTLKVQPAELEDSGVYFCASSPPRGQGGEQYFGPGTRLTVT.

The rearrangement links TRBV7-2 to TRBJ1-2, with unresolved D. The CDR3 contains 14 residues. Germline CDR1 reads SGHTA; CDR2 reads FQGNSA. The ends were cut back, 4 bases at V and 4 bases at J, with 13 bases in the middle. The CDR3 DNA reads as TGTGCCAGCAGCTCAATACAGCCTCTCTATGGCTACACCTTC. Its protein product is CASSSIQPLYGYTF.

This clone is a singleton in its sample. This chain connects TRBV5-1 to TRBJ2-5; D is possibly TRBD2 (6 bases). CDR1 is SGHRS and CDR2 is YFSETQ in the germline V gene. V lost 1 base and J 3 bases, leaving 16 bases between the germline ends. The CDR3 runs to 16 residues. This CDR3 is CASSLTPGTGEETQYF. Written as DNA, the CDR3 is TGCGCCAGCAGCTTGACGCCGGGGACGGGAGAAGAGACCCAGTACTTC.

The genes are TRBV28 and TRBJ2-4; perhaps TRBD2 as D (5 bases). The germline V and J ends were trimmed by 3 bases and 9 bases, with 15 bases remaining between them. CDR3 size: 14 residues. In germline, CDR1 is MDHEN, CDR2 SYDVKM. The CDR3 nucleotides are TGTGCCAGCAGTTTTGCGGGCCAGGTAGGCATTCAGTACTTC. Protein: CASSFAGQVGIQYF.

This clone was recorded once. The CDR3, as DNA: TGTGCCAGCAGCCTATCGACCGGGGGATACGAGCAGTACTTC. This translates into CASSLSTGGYEQYF. The gene calls are TRBV7-2 and TRBJ2-7; tentatively, D is TRBD2 (6 bases). CDR3 length: 14 amino acids. Trimming stripped 5 bases from V and 4 bases from J, with 15 bases between. Germline loops: CDR1 SGHTA, CDR2 FQGNSA.

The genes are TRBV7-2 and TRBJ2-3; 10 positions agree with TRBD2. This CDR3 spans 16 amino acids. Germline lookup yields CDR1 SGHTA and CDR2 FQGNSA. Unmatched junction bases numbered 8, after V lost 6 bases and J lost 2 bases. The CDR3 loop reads CASRDGLAAPTDTQYF. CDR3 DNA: TGTGCCAGCAGGGACGGACTAGCGGCGCCCACAGATACGCAGTATTTT. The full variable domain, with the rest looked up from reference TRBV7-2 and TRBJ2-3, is GAGVSQSPSNKVTEKGKDVELRCDPISGHTALYWYRQSLGQGLEFLIYFQGNSAPDKSGLPSDRFSAERTGGSVSTLTIQRTQQEDSAVYLCASRDGLAAPTDTQYFGPGTRLTVL.

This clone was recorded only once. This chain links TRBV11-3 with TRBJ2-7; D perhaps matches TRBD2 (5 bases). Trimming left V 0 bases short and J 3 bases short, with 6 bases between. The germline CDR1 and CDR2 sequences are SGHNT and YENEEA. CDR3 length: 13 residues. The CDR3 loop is CASSLDRDYEQYF. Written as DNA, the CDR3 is TGTGCCAGCAGCTTAGACCGGGACTACGAGCAGTACTTC.

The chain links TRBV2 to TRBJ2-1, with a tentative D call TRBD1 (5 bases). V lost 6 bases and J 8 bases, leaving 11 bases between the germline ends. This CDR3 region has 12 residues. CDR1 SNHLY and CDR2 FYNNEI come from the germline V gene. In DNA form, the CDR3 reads TGTGCCAGCAGCGACCAGGGCGATGAGCAGTTCTTC. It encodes CASSDQGDEQFF.